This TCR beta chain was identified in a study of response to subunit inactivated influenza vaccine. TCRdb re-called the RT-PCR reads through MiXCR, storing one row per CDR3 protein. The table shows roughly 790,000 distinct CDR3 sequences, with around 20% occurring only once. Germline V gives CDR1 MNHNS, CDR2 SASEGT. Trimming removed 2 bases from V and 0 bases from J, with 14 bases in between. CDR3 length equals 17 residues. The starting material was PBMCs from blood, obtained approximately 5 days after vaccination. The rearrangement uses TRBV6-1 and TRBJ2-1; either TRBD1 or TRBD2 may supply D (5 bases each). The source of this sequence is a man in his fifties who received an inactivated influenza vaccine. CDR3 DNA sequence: TGTGCCAGCAGTGAACCGGGACGTTCGAGCTCCTACAATGAGCAGTTCTTC. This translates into CASSEPGRSSSYNEQFF.